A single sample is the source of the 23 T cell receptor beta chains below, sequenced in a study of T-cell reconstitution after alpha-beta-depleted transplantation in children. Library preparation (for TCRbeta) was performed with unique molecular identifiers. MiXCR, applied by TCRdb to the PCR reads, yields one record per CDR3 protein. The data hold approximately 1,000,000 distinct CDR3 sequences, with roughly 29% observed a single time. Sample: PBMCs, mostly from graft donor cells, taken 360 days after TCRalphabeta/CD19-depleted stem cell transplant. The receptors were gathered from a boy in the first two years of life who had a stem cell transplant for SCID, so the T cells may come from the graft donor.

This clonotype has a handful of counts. DNA of the CDR3: TGTGCCTGCGGGACTAGCTACAATGAGCAGTTCTTC. Residues: CACGTSYNEQFF. The V call is TRBV12-3 or TRBV12-4, the J call TRBJ2-1, with TRBD2 matching over 8 bases. This CDR3 region has 12 residues. The V gene end was trimmed by 11 bases and the J gene end by 3 bases; junction bases not matched to a gene: 3.

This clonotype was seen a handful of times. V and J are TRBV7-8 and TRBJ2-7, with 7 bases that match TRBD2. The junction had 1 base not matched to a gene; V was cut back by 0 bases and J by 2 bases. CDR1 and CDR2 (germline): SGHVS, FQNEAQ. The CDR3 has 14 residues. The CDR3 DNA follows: TGTGCCAGCAGCTTAGCGGGACTAACCTACGAGCAGTACTTC. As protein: CASSLAGLTYEQYF.

CDR3 sequence: CASSQDAGGQFF. CDR3 in DNA: TGTGCCAGCAGCCAGGACGCGGGGGGGCAGTTCTTC. The chain employs TRBV4-2 and TRBJ2-1, with 8 nucleotides matching TRBD2. J lost 12 bases, V lost 3 bases, and 4 bases had no gene match. The CDR3 is 12 amino acids. Germline lookup yields CDR1 LGHNA and CDR2 YNFKEQ.

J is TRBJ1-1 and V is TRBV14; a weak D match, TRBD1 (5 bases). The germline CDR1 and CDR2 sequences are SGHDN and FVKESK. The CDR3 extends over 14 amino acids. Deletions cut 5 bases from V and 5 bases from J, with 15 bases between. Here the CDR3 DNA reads TGTGCCAGCAGCTTCCCGGGACTTGGGACTGAAGCTTTCTTT. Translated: CASSFPGLGTEAFF.

The CDR3 DNA sequence: TGCGCCAGCAGCCAAGGCTTTGGGGACAGGGTGTCCCACGAGCAGTACTTC. This translates into CASSQGFGDRVSHEQYF. V gene TRBV4-1 combines with J gene TRBJ2-7, with 9 bases that match TRBD1. Germline V gives CDR1 MGHRA, CDR2 YSYEKL. With V trimmed by 1 base and J by 5 bases, 12 bases remained unmatched. The CDR3 is made up of 17 amino acids.

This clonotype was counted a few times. The CDR3 DNA reads as TGCGCCAGCAGCTTGGTAGTTGGGGTTTTCACGGACAGTGAGCAGTTCTTC. Translated, it gives CASSLVVGVFTDSEQFF. V gene TRBV5-1 combines with J gene TRBJ2-1; perhaps TRBD1 as D (6 bases). This CDR3 region has 17 residues. Germline CDR1 and CDR2: SGHRS and YFSETQ. The V gene lost 0 bases and the J gene lost 9 bases, with 22 bases spanning the gap. Looking up the rest from reference TRBV5-1 and TRBJ2-1 gives the full variable domain: KAGVTQTPRYLIKTRGQQVTLSCSPISGHRSVSWYQQTPGQGLQFLFEYFSETQRNKGNFPGRFSGRQFSNSRSEMNVSTLELGDSALYLCASSLVVGVFTDSEQFFGPGTRLTVL.

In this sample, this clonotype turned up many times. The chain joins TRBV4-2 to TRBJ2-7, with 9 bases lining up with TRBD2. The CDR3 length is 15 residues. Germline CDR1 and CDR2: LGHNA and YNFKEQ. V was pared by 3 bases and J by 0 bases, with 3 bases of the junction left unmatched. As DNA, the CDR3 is TGTGCCAGCAGCCATAGCGGGGGACCCTCCTACGAGCAGTACTTC. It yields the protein CASSHSGGPSYEQYF.

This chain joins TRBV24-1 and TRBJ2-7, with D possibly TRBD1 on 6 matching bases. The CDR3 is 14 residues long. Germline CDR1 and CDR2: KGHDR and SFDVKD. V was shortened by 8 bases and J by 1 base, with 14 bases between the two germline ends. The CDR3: CATTRTGQSYEQYF. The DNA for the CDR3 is TGTGCCACCACTAGAACGGGACAATCCTACGAGCAGTACTTC.

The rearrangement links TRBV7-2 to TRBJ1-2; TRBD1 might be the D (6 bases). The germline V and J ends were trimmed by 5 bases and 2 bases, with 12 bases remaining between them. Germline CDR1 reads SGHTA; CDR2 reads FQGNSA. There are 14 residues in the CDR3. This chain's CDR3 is CASSGLDRNYGYTF. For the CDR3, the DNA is TGTGCCAGCAGCGGCCTGGACAGAAACTATGGCTACACCTTC.

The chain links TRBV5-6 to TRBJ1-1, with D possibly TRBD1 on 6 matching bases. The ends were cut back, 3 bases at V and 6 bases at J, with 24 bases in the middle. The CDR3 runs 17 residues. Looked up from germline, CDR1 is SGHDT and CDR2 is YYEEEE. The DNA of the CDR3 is TGTGCCAGCAGCTCGGACGGGGGCTACGACCAAGACGCTGAAGCTTTCTTT. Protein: CASSSDGGYDQDAEAFF.

The CDR3 region is CATSSAPSVMAFF. CDR3 coding DNA: TGTGCCACCAGCAGCGCCCCCTCGGTGATGGCTTTCTTT. The chain uses TRBV15 and TRBJ1-1; no clear D. The CDR3 runs 13 residues. V lost 3 bases and J lost 11, with 16 bases in between. Per germline, CDR1 LNHNV and CDR2 YYDKDF (reference sequence). Using reference TRBV15 and TRBJ1-1 for the parts outside the CDR3, the full variable domain is DAMVIQNPRYQVTQFGKPVTLSCSQTLNHNVMYWYQQKSSQAPKLLFHYYDKDFNNEADTPDNFQSRRPNTSFCFLDIRSPGLGDTAMYLCATSSAPSVMAFFGQGTRLTVV.

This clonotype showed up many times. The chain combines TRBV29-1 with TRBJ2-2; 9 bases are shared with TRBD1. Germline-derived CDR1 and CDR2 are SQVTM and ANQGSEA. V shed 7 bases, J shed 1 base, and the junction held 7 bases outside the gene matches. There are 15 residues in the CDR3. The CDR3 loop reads CSALQGARNTGELFF. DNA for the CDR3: TGCAGCGCACTACAGGGGGCGAGGAACACCGGGGAGCTGTTTTTT.

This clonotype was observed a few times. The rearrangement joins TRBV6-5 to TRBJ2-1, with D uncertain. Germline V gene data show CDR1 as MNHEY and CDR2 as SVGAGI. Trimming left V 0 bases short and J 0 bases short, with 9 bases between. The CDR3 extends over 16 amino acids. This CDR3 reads CASSYSGYSSYNEQFF. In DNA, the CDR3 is TGTGCCAGCAGTTACTCAGGCTACAGCTCCTACAATGAGCAGTTCTTC.

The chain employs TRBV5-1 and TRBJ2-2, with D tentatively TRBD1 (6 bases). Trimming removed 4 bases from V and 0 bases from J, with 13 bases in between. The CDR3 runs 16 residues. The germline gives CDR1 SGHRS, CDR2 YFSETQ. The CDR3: CASSPLAGANTGELFF. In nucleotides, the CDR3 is TGCGCCAGCAGCCCGCTAGCAGGGGCGAACACCGGGGAGCTGTTTTTT.

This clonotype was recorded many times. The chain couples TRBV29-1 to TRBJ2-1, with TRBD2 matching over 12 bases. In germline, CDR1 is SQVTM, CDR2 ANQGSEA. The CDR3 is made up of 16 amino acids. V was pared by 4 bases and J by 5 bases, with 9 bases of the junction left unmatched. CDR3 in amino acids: CSVVGSSGGAHNEQFF. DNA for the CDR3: TGCAGCGTTGTTGGTTCTAGCGGGGGGGCCCACAATGAGCAGTTCTTC.

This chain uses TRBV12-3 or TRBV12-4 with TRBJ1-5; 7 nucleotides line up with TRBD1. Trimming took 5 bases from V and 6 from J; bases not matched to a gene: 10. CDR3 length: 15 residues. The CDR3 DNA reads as TGTGCCAGCAGTCGCCGGACAGGAGGGGGTCAGCCCCAGCATTTT. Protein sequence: CASSRRTGGGQPQHF.

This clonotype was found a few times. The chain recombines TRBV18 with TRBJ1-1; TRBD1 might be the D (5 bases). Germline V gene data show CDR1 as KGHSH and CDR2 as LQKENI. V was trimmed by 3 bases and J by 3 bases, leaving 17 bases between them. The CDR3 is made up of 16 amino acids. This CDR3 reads CASSPGRRFGDTEAFF. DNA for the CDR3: TGTGCCAGCTCACCGGGACGGAGATTCGGTGACACTGAAGCTTTCTTT.

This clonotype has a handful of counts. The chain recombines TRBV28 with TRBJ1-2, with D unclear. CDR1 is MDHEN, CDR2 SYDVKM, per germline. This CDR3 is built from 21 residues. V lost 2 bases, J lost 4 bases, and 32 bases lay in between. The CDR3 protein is CASSLQSVAGRGGKSLYGYTF. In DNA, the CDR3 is TGTGCCAGCAGTTTACAGTCAGTGGCGGGCCGGGGAGGAAAGTCCCTCTATGGCTACACCTTC.

The CDR3 here is CSAGSEQGRNSYEQYF. Here the CDR3 DNA reads TGCAGTGCCGGATCAGAACAGGGGCGAAATTCCTACGAGCAGTACTTC. The chain has TRBV20-1 and TRBJ2-7; 7 bases fit TRBD1. Germline V gene data show CDR1 as DFQATT and CDR2 as SNEGSKA (reference sequence). The V and J ends lost 6 bases and 1 base, in that order; junction bases with no gene match: 15. There are 16 residues in the CDR3.

The CDR3 reads CATSRGTVANYGYTF. As DNA, the CDR3 is TGTGCCACCAGCAGAGGGACAGTAGCTAACTATGGCTACACCTTC. This rearrangement joins TRBV15 to TRBJ1-2; D is perhaps TRBD1 (6 bases). Trimming pared 1 base from V and 0 bases from J, leaving 9 bases between. Per germline, CDR1 LNHNV and CDR2 YYDKDF (reference sequence). The length of the CDR3 is 15 residues.

The CDR3 DNA reads as TGTGCCAGCACCACGGGCACTGAAGCTTTCTTT. The encoded protein is CASTTGTEAFF. V gene TRBV6-2 or TRBV6-3 combines with J gene TRBJ1-1; D remains ambiguous. Trimming removed 7 bases from V and 4 bases from J, with 7 bases in between. CDR1 is MNHEY and CDR2 is SVGEGT in the germline V gene. The CDR3 covers 11 residues.

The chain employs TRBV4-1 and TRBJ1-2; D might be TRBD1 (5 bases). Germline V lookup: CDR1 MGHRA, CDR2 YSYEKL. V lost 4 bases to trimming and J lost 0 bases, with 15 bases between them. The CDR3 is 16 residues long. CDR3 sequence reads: CASSPFREQSNYGYTF. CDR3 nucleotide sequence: TGCGCCAGCAGCCCCTTCAGGGAGCAATCTAACTATGGCTACACCTTC.

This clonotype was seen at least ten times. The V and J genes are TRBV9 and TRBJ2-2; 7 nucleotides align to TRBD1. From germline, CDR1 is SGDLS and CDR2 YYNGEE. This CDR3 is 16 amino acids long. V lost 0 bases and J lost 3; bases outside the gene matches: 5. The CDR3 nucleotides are TGTGCCAGCAGCGTAGGTCCAGGGGGATACACCGGGGAGCTGTTTTTT. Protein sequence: CASSVGPGGYTGELFF.